These 23 T cell receptor beta chains originate from one sample sequenced in a study of blood T cell repertoires in COVID-19. The assay was immunoSEQ multiplex PCR, and TCRdb's table has in-frame clones only and misses some. Of around 130,000 clones listed, roughly four fifths are singletons. Sample: peripheral blood. The source of these receptors is a human donor in a cohort sampled during active COVID-19.

The chain employs TRBV2 and TRBJ1-2; maybe TRBD1 (6 bases). Trimming left V 6 bases short and J 8 bases short, with 16 bases between. The CDR3 has 13 residues. The germline V gene encodes CDR1 SNHLY and CDR2 FYNNEI. The CDR3 here is CASRRDPGVGYTF. CDR3 in DNA: TGTGCCAGCAGAAGGGATCCAGGGGTGGGCTACACCTTC.

This clone was detected many times. The chain employs TRBV27 and TRBJ1-6; tentative D call: TRBD1 (5 bases). Trimming took 0 bases from V and 6 from J, leaving 6 bases between them. Germline CDR1 reads MNHEY; CDR2 reads SMNVEV (reference sequence). The CDR3 runs 14 residues. CDR3 region: CASSLSGVNSPLHF. The CDR3 DNA sequence: TGTGCCAGCAGTTTATCAGGGGTTAATTCACCCCTCCACTTT.

This clone appeared once. This chain uses TRBV5-6 with TRBJ2-7; the D gene is possibly TRBD2 (6 bases). Trimming cost V 4 bases and J 7 bases, with 12 bases left between them. Germline CDR1 reads SGHDT; CDR2 reads YYEEEE. The CDR3 runs to 12 residues. CDR3 region: CASSRGLGEQYF. The CDR3 DNA reads as TGTGCCAGCAGCCGGGGACTGGGAGAGCAGTACTTC.

This chain joins TRBV2 and TRBJ2-2, with D possibly matching TRBD2 (6 bases). Germline assignment: CDR1 SNHLY and CDR2 FYNNEI. The CDR3 extends over 15 amino acids. V lost 1 base to trimming and J lost 6 bases, with 12 bases between them. The CDR3 region has the DNA TGTGCCAGCAGTGAAGAACTAGCCGCGTCCGGGGAGCTGTTTTTT. Residues: CASSEELAASGELFF.

V is TRBV6-2 or TRBV6-3 and J is TRBJ2-3, with D unresolved. The CDR3 totals 15 residues. Germline-derived CDR1 and CDR2 are MNHEY and SVGEGT. V was cut by 0 bases and J by 0 bases, with 7 bases left in between. The CDR3 sequence: CASSYSPRSTDTQYF. CDR3 DNA sequence: TGTGCCAGCAGTTACTCGCCTAGAAGCACAGATACGCAGTATTTT.

The sample holds one count of this clone. The chain couples TRBV9 to TRBJ2-5; D is ambiguous. V shed 0 bases and J shed 5 bases, with 8 bases lying between them. Germline CDR1 is SGDLS and CDR2 is YYNGEE. The CDR3 is 13 residues long. CDR3 residues: CASSVVPSETQYF. DNA of the CDR3: TGTGCCAGCAGCGTAGTCCCAAGCGAGACCCAGTACTTC.

The chain couples TRBV7-9 to TRBJ2-3; D unclear. CDR1 and CDR2 (germline): SEHNR, FQNEAQ (reference sequence). Trimming shortened V by 1 base and J by 2 bases, and 16 bases separated the two germline ends. This CDR3 comprises 17 residues. In nucleotides, the CDR3 is TGTGCCAGCAGCTTAGTTGCCAGGCCCGTGTTCACAGATACGCAGTATTTT. Amino acids: CASSLVARPVFTDTQYF.

J is TRBJ1-1 and V is TRBV6-5; 7 bases map to TRBD1. Germline V CDR1 and CDR2: MNHEY, SVGAGI. J lost 0 bases, V lost 4 bases, and 8 bases had no gene match. There are 16 residues in the CDR3. The CDR3 DNA sequence: TGTGCCAGCAGTTTCAAGACAGGGAAAGTGAACACTGAAGCTTTCTTT. Translation gives CASSFKTGKVNTEAFF.

The chain uses TRBV6-5 and TRBJ1-5; 10 bases are shared with TRBD1. CDR1 is MNHEY, CDR2 SVGAGI, per germline. V dropped 6 bases and J dropped 7; count of bases not matched to a gene: 6. CDR3 length: 14 amino acids. The CDR3 here is CASRSGQGRQPQHF. CDR3 in DNA: TGTGCCAGCAGGTCGGGACAGGGGCGCCAGCCCCAGCATTTT.

The V gene is TRBV27, the J gene TRBJ1-4; TRBD1 agrees at 8 bases. After removal of 0 bases from V and 10 bases from J, the junction contained 7 bases not matched to a gene. Germline V gene lookup returns CDR1 MNHEY and CDR2 SMNVEV (reference sequence). The CDR3 is 15 residues long. CDR3 region: CASSLSGTGPTKLFF. CDR3 sequence (DNA): TGTGCCAGCAGTTTATCGGGGACAGGTCCCACAAAACTGTTTTTT.

The chain joins TRBV5-1 to TRBJ2-7; D is possibly TRBD2 (5 bases). Germline CDR1 is SGHRS and CDR2 is YFSETQ. V was shortened by 4 bases and J by 1 base, with 15 bases between the two germline ends. The CDR3 is made up of 15 amino acids. The CDR3 DNA sequence: TGCGCCAGCAGCCCCGATGGGTGGAGGTCCTACGAGCAGTACTTC. As protein: CASSPDGWRSYEQYF.

The gene calls are TRBV27 and TRBJ2-3, with 13 bases that match TRBD2. The CDR3 covers 15 residues. Unmatched junction bases numbered 7, after V lost 7 bases and J lost 6 bases. Germline V gene data show CDR1 as MNHEY and CDR2 as SMNVEV (reference sequence). The CDR3 coding sequence is TGTGCCAGCAAACTAGCGGGGGGGCATCGGGATACGCAGTATTTT. This sequence encodes CASKLAGGHRDTQYF.

The rearrangement links TRBV28 to TRBJ1-6; D perhaps matches TRBD1 (6 bases). Per the germline V gene, CDR1 is MDHEN and CDR2 is SYDVKM. This CDR3 has 17 amino acids. V was clipped by 2 bases and J by 4 bases, with 15 bases between them. CDR3 coding DNA: TGTGCCAGCAGTTTACTAACAGGGCCCGCATATAATTCACCCCTCCACTTT. It specifies CASSLLTGPAYNSPLHF.

In this sample, this clone turned up a few times. This chain links TRBV28 with TRBJ1-5, with TRBD1 matching 7 bases. CDR3 length equals 19 residues. CDR1 and CDR2 from the germline V gene are MDHEN and SYDVKM. Germline trimming cut 5 bases from V and 2 bases from J; bases unmatched to any gene: 18. The CDR3 DNA sequence: TGTGCCAGCAGTCCACCAGTCCCGGGACAGAGTTGGGGCAATCAGCCCCAGCATTTT. This gives the protein CASSPPVPGQSWGNQPQHF.

The chain has TRBV7-3 and TRBJ2-3; possible D gene TRBD2, 6 bases. The CDR3 has 14 amino acids. Trimming left V 3 bases short and J 2 bases short, with 9 bases between. Germline loops: CDR1 SGHTA, CDR2 FQGTGA. In DNA form, the CDR3 reads TGTGCCAGCAGCTTCAGCGGGCCCACAGATACGCAGTATTTT. Translating gives CASSFSGPTDTQYF.

This clone was seen only once. The V call is TRBV28, the J call TRBJ1-5; D possibly corresponds to TRBD1 (5 bases). The V end lost 10 bases, the J end lost 5 bases, and 18 bases lay between the germline ends. The CDR3 covers 14 residues. The germline CDR1 and CDR2 sequences are MDHEN and SYDVKM. CDR3 DNA sequence: TGTGCCATCAGCAGGCAGGGTGATTATCAGCCCCAGCATTTT. Its translation: CAISRQGDYQPQHF. Looking up the rest from reference TRBV28 and TRBJ1-5 gives the full variable domain: DVKVTQSSRYLVKRTGEKVFLECVQDMDHENMFWYRQDPGLGLRLIYFSYDVKMKEKGDIPEGYSVSREKKERFSLILESASTNQTSMYLCAISRQGDYQPQHFGDGTRLSIL.

The chain joins TRBV12-3 or TRBV12-4 to TRBJ2-3; D call uncertain. There are 12 residues in the CDR3. The ends were cut back, 3 bases at V and 6 bases at J, with 7 bases in the middle. The CDR3 sequence: CASSFSMDTQYF. CDR3 bases: TGTGCCAGCAGTTTTAGTATGGATACGCAGTATTTT.

The chain has TRBV11-2 and TRBJ1-2; D gene unclear. Germline V gene lookup returns CDR1 SGHAT and CDR2 FQNNGV. There are 12 residues in the CDR3. V was cut by 0 bases and J by 4 bases, with 3 bases left in between. The CDR3 DNA is TGTGCCAGCAGCTTAGAGAGCTATGGCTACACCTTC. Amino acids: CASSLESYGYTF.

The V gene is TRBV28, the J gene TRBJ1-4; D gene unclear. CDR3 length equals 17 residues. Germline V gene sequence: CDR1 MDHEN, CDR2 SYDVKM. Trimming took 4 bases from V and 1 from J, leaving 16 bases between them. The CDR3 protein is CASSSPTDLLTNEKLFF. CDR3 nucleotide sequence: TGTGCCAGCAGTTCACCAACAGACCTCCTAACTAATGAAAAACTGTTTTTT.

The chain joins TRBV6-5 to TRBJ1-2; D remains unclear. The CDR3 extends over 12 amino acids. Trimming took 7 bases from V and 7 from J, leaving 13 bases between them. CDR1 is MNHEY, CDR2 SVGAGI, per germline. The CDR3 reads CASTKKGGGYTF. The CDR3 DNA sequence: TGTGCCAGCACCAAAAAAGGAGGTGGCTACACCTTC.

The rearrangement links TRBV7-5 to TRBJ2-5; the D segment call TRBD1 is taken from the table without a DNA check. TRBV7-5 is designated a pseudogene. There are 16 residues in the CDR3. The CDR3 sequence is CVRSLATANLQETQYF. CDR3 bases: TGTGTCAGAAGCTTAGCAACAGCAAACCTTCAAGAGACCCAGTACTTC.

The chain recombines TRBV19 with TRBJ1-6; D uncertain. Trimming shortened V by 9 bases and J by 1 base, and 10 bases separated the two germline ends. Germline loops: CDR1 LNHDA, CDR2 SQIVND (reference sequence). The CDR3 runs 14 residues. The CDR3 loop is CASQFGSYNSPLHF. CDR3 DNA sequence: TGTGCCAGCCAGTTCGGGTCCTATAATTCACCCCTCCACTTT. Drawing the rest from reference TRBV19 and TRBJ1-6, the complete variable domain is DGGITQSPKYLFRKEGQNVTLSCEQNLNHDAMYWYRQDPGQGLRLIYYSQIVNDFQKGDIAEGYSVSREKKESFPLTVTSAQKNPTAFYLCASQFGSYNSPLHFGNGTRLTVT.

This sequence joins TRBV28 and TRBJ2-1; unclear D gene. Germline CDR1 is MDHEN and CDR2 is SYDVKM. This CDR3 spans 16 amino acids. Trimming cost V 3 bases and J 7 bases, with 19 bases left between them. CDR3 amino acids: CASSFSSVGPRNEQFF. DNA for the CDR3: TGTGCCAGCAGTTTCTCGTCCGTAGGCCCGAGGAATGAGCAGTTCTTC.